This T cell receptor beta chain was documented in a study of blood T cell repertoires in COVID-19. Study context: Both acute and convalescent COVID-19 samples were obtained from the United States, Italy and Spain. Nucleic acid was either cDNA or gDNA, and it came from T cells, B-cell-depleted T cells, or PBMCs.

Authors' analysis steps: Reference gene primers were amplified, and this amplification served to estimate nucleated cell counts. Assay: immunoSEQ multiplex PCR; the TCRdb copy retains only in-frame clones and omits some. V and J calls and clone size are as listed in that table; D and trimming were resolved from the DNA. Of 95,000 to 150,000 clones listed, 78% are singletons. The CDR3 consists of 21 residues. V shed 2 bases, J shed 0 bases, and the junction held 19 bases outside the gene matches. The clonotype originates from a man aged 65 to 79 with acute or convalescent COVID-19. The sequencing sample was made of peripheral blood. The rearrangement uses TRBV23-1 and TRBJ1-5; 7 nucleotides line up with TRBD1. TRBV23-1 is flagged as an ORF with uncertain function. The CDR3 sequence is CASSQIPQGPYTKYSNQPQHF. CDR3 nucleotides: TGCGCCAGCAGTCAAATCCCACAGGGGCCCTATACTAAATATAGCAATCAGCCCCAGCATTTT.